The 30 T cell receptor beta chains below all came from one sample that was sequenced in a study of T cell repertoires in cytomegalovirus infection. TCRdb fed the reads into MiXCR, producing one record per CDR3 protein. The table records roughly 200,000 distinct CDR3 sequences, about a tenth of them present only once. The sample comprised PBMCs. Receptors were obtained from a human donor in good health (CMV status not recorded). Some clones in this sample may be carry-over from other donors' samples.

This clonotype was seen more than once but under ten times. V and J are TRBV14 and TRBJ1-1, with 8 bases matching TRBD1. Unmatched junction bases numbered 2, after V lost 1 base and J lost 1 base. Germline V gives CDR1 SGHDN, CDR2 FVKESK. The CDR3 totals 15 residues. The CDR3 coding sequence is TGTGCCAGCAGCCAAGTTACAGGGGGGAACACTGAAGCTTTCTTT. It yields the protein CASSQVTGGNTEAFF.

This clonotype was recorded many times. This chain uses TRBV7-2 with TRBJ2-2, with 9 nucleotides matching TRBD2. With V trimmed by 6 bases and J by 5 bases, 7 bases remained unmatched. Germline lookup yields CDR1 SGHTA and CDR2 FQGNSA. CDR3 length: 15 amino acids. The CDR3 reads CASSTGTSRTGELFF. For the CDR3, the DNA is TGTGCCAGCAGTACAGGGACTAGCCGTACCGGGGAGCTGTTTTTT.

In this sample, this clonotype turned up a few times. This chain uses TRBV3-1 with TRBJ1-3, with TRBD1 matching over 9 bases. The CDR3 spans 14 residues. Germline V lookup: CDR1 LGHDT, CDR2 YNNKEL (reference sequence). J was trimmed by 0 bases and V by 7 bases; bases with no gene match: 1. The CDR3 reads CASKTGGSGNTIYF. In nucleotides, the CDR3 is TGTGCCAGCAAGACAGGGGGCTCTGGAAACACCATATATTTT.

This clonotype was recorded many times. The chain has TRBV5-4 and TRBJ2-2; D gene uncertain. The CDR3 extends over 15 amino acids. V lost 3 bases, J lost 0 bases, and 9 bases lay in between. Germline assignment: CDR1 SGHNT and CDR2 YYREEE (reference sequence). This chain's CDR3 is CASSYFGANTGELFF. CDR3 coding DNA: TGTGCCAGCAGCTATTTTGGCGCGAACACCGGGGAGCTGTTTTTT.

At least ten counts were recorded for this clonotype. The chain recombines TRBV7-6 with TRBJ2-7, with D hard to call. The germline gives CDR1 SGHVS, CDR2 FNYEAQ. The CDR3 has 14 residues. V lost 1 base and J lost 4, with 11 bases in between. This chain's CDR3 is CASSLGHLQYEQYF. The CDR3 nucleotides are TGTGCCAGCAGCTTAGGACACCTGCAGTACGAGCAGTACTTC.

A few counts support this clonotype. This chain links TRBV4-3 with TRBJ1-2; D gene uncertain. Trimming took 3 bases from V and 4 from J, leaving 9 bases between them. Per germline, CDR1 LGHNA and CDR2 YSLEER. The CDR3 contains 13 residues. The CDR3 region is CASSQAKGYGYTF. The CDR3 DNA sequence: TGCGCCAGCAGCCAGGCGAAAGGCTATGGCTACACCTTC.

The chain recombines TRBV20-1 with TRBJ1-1; D is unresolved. Germline CDR1 and CDR2: DFQATT and SNEGSKA (reference sequence). CDR3 length equals 11 residues. Written as DNA, the CDR3 is TGCAGCTGGGCGGGCGACACTGAAGCTTTCTTT. This sequence encodes CSWAGDTEAFF.

Many counts were recorded for this clonotype. V gene TRBV12-3 or TRBV12-4 combines with J gene TRBJ2-3, with 12 bases identical to TRBD2. Germline trimming cut 5 bases from V and 2 bases from J; bases unmatched to any gene: 11. The CDR3 spans 18 residues. The CDR3 sequence is CASSPPRTSGAFTDTQYF. The CDR3 region has the DNA TGTGCCAGCAGTCCACCCAGGACTAGCGGGGCTTTCACAGATACGCAGTATTTT.

This chain links TRBV6-6 with TRBJ1-2, with D possibly TRBD1 on 5 matching bases. Per germline, CDR1 MNHNY and CDR2 SVGAGI (reference sequence). The CDR3 runs 13 residues. V was trimmed by 5 bases and J by 6 bases, leaving 13 bases between them. Written as DNA, the CDR3 is TGTGCCAGCAGTCCTCGGGGGGAGCATGGCTACACCTTC. This codes for CASSPRGEHGYTF.

This clonotype occurred a few times. V and J are TRBV27 and TRBJ2-7, with 9 nucleotides matching TRBD1. The V gene end was trimmed by 6 bases and the J gene end by 3 bases; junction bases not matched to a gene: 9. The CDR3 length is 15 residues. Germline lookup yields CDR1 MNHEY and CDR2 SMNVEV (reference sequence). CDR3 sequence: CASSRPGQGYYEQYF. The DNA of the CDR3 is TGTGCCAGCAGCCGGCCGGGACAGGGTTACTACGAGCAGTACTTC.

This clonotype was observed many times. V and J are TRBV7-2 and TRBJ1-2; D gene unclear. Between the trimmed V and J ends, which lost 1 base and 7 bases, there was a span of 7 bases. The CDR3 is 12 amino acids. Germline CDR1 is SGHTA and CDR2 is FQGNSA. The CDR3 DNA follows: TGTGCCAGCAGCTTAGTACGGAGTGGCTACACCTTC. Residues: CASSLVRSGYTF.

In this sample, this clonotype turned up many times. The gene calls are TRBV7-9 and TRBJ1-1, with 10 bases aligning to TRBD1. V dropped 3 bases and J dropped 1; count of bases not matched to a gene: 2. CDR1 is SEHNR, CDR2 FQNEAQ, per germline (reference sequence). The CDR3 length is 15 residues. CDR3 region: CASSFGDRGNTEAFF. DNA for the CDR3: TGTGCCAGCAGCTTCGGGGACAGGGGGAACACTGAAGCTTTCTTT. The whole variable domain, remainder taken from reference TRBV7-9 and TRBJ1-1, is DTGVSQNPRHKITKRGQNVTFRCDPISEHNRLYWYRQTLGQGPEFLTYFQNEAQLEKSRLLSDRFSAERPKGSFSTLEIQRTEQGDSAMYLCASSFGDRGNTEAFFGQGTRLTVV.

This clonotype was recorded a few times. J is TRBJ1-4 and V is TRBV12-3 or TRBV12-4, with 8 positions matching TRBD1. V trimming: 3 bases; J trimming: 5 bases; junction bases outside the gene matches: 5. There are 15 residues in the CDR3. CDR3 DNA: TGTGCCAGCAGTTTTGGACAGGGATTGAATGAAAAACTGTTTTTT. It yields the protein CASSFGQGLNEKLFF.

In this sample, this clonotype turned up a few times. The V gene is TRBV28, the J gene TRBJ2-1; D might be TRBD1 (6 bases). The V and J ends lost 7 bases and 3 bases respectively, with 13 bases between them. Germline CDR1 reads MDHEN; CDR2 reads SYDVKM. The CDR3 totals 14 residues. The chain's CDR3 is CASILGGNYNEQFF. The DNA of the CDR3 is TGTGCCAGCATCTTAGGGGGAAACTACAATGAGCAGTTCTTC.

This clonotype was seen many times. V usage is TRBV6-1 and J usage is TRBJ2-3, with D possibly TRBD1 on 5 matching bases. The germline V gene has CDR1 MNHNS and CDR2 SASEGT. V lost 4 bases and J 2 bases, leaving 10 bases between the germline ends. This CDR3 has 14 amino acids. The CDR3 sequence: CASSVMTDTDTQYF. The CDR3, as DNA: TGTGCCAGCAGTGTAATGACAGACACAGATACGCAGTATTTT.

The chain uses TRBV19 and TRBJ1-5, with 10 bases lining up with TRBD1. V lost 6 bases, J lost 7 bases, and 12 bases stayed unmatched. The germline gives CDR1 LNHDA, CDR2 SQIVND (reference sequence). This CDR3 has 16 residues. CDR3 sequence (DNA): TGTGCCAGTAGGAAGTTGGACAGGGGGACGTGGCAGCCCCAGCATTTT. It codes for CASRKLDRGTWQPQHF.

V gene TRBV5-8 combines with J gene TRBJ1-1; TRBD1 might be the D (5 bases). There are 15 residues in the CDR3. Germline V gene lookup returns CDR1 SGHTS and CDR2 YDEGEE. Between the trimmed V and J ends, which lost 1 base and 2 bases, there was a span of 12 bases. The CDR3 nucleotides read TGTGCCAGCAGCTTGTTTACAGGCGGTAACACTGAAGCTTTCTTT. This encodes CASSLFTGGNTEAFF. The whole variable domain, remainder taken from reference TRBV5-8 and TRBJ1-1, is EAGVTQSPTHLIKTRGQQATLRCSPISGHTSVYWYQQALGLGLQFLLWYDEGEERNRGNFPPRFSGRQFPNYSSELNVNALELEDSALYLCASSLFTGGNTEAFFGQGTRLTVV.

In this sample, this clonotype turned up many times. V usage is TRBV11-2 and J usage is TRBJ2-5, with D perhaps matching TRBD2 (5 bases). The CDR3 has 14 residues. Germline CDR1 SGHAT, CDR2 FQNNGV. V was shortened by 5 bases and J by 4 bases, with 14 bases between the two germline ends. The DNA of the CDR3 is TGTGCCAGCAGCCGCGGGCTAGAAGGAGAGACCCAGTACTTC. Amino acid sequence: CASSRGLEGETQYF.

This clonotype was seen a few times. V is TRBV12-3 or TRBV12-4 and J is TRBJ1-5, with a possible D match to TRBD1 (5 bases). The germline V and J ends were trimmed by 4 bases and 1 base, with 11 bases remaining between them. The CDR3 is 15 residues long. The CDR3 DNA reads as TGTGCCAGCAGTTGGGGGACGGGGAGCAATCAGCCCCAGCATTTT. Translating it yields CASSWGTGSNQPQHF.

The table lists this clonotype with a few counts. The chain carries TRBV23-1 and TRBJ1-4; 8 nucleotides agree with TRBD1. TRBV23-1 is an ORF, and what it does is uncertain. V was clipped by 0 bases and J by 6 bases; unmatched bases: 3. The CDR3 sequence is 15 residues long. CDR3 sequence: CASSQSGTGHEKLFF. CDR3 sequence (DNA): TGCGCCAGCAGTCAATCTGGGACAGGACATGAAAAACTGTTTTTT.

The chain couples TRBV6-2 or TRBV6-3 to TRBJ2-5; TRBD2 matches at 8 bases. The V gene's germline CDR1 is MNHEY and CDR2 SVGEGT. The CDR3 has 15 amino acids. Trimming took 6 bases from V and 7 from J; bases not matched to a gene: 13. CDR3 in amino acids: CASSPLSGGPTTQYF. The CDR3 nucleotides read TGTGCCAGCAGCCCACTCTCGGGGGGGCCTACGACCCAGTACTTC.

V is TRBV25-1 and J is TRBJ1-5; D may be TRBD1 (5 bases). Germline CDR1 and CDR2: MGHDK and SYGVNS. The CDR3 extends over 17 amino acids. The CDR3 DNA reads TGTGCTACGGAAGGGGTGGATAAAAGTACGAGCAATCAGCCCCAGCATTTT. Residues: CATEGVDKSTSNQPQHF.

In its sample, this clonotype was seen many times. The chain links TRBV5-1 to TRBJ1-5; TRBD1 might be the D (5 bases). Per the germline V gene, CDR1 is SGHRS and CDR2 is YFSETQ. This CDR3 comprises 14 residues. V was cut by 0 bases and J by 4 bases, with 8 bases left in between. The CDR3 here is CASSLDGGNQPQHF. DNA of the CDR3: TGCGCCAGCAGCTTGGATGGGGGAAATCAGCCCCAGCATTTT. The full variable domain, with the rest looked up from reference TRBV5-1 and TRBJ1-5, is KAGVTQTPRYLIKTRGQQVTLSCSPISGHRSVSWYQQTPGQGLQFLFEYFSETQRNKGNFPGRFSGRQFSNSRSEMNVSTLELGDSALYLCASSLDGGNQPQHFGDGTRLSIL.

This clonotype was observed a handful of times. CDR3 protein: CASRTGDSYEQYF. CDR3 DNA sequence: TGTGCCAGCAGGACAGGGGACTCCTACGAGCAGTACTTC. The V call is TRBV25-1, the J call TRBJ2-7, with TRBD1 matching over 8 bases. The ends lost 6 bases at V and 0 bases at J; junction bases unmatched: 1. This CDR3 region has 13 residues. Germline V CDR1 and CDR2: MGHDK, SYGVNS.

This clonotype turned up a few times. The chain is built from TRBV20-1 and TRBJ2-3, with 11 bases fitting TRBD2. J gave up 5 bases and V 2 bases, and 9 bases lay outside the gene matches. The CDR3 is made up of 16 amino acids. Germline V lookup: CDR1 DFQATT, CDR2 SNEGSKA (reference sequence). Here the CDR3 DNA reads TGCAGTGCTAGATCGGCTAGCGGGAGGATAGGAGATACGCAGTATTTT. Translating it yields CSARSASGRIGDTQYF.

This clonotype has more than one count but fewer than ten. V is TRBV5-8 and J is TRBJ2-1; a weak D match, TRBD2 (6 bases). The ends were cut back, 7 bases at V and 8 bases at J, with 16 bases in the middle. The CDR3 consists of 13 residues. Germline CDR1 and CDR2: SGHTS and YDEGEE. This CDR3 reads CASPSPGSHEQFF. CDR3 sequence (DNA): TGTGCCAGCCCCTCCCCCGGGAGCCATGAGCAGTTCTTC.

This chain uses TRBV20-1 with TRBJ2-1; D might be TRBD1 (5 bases). V gave up 6 bases and J gave up 2 bases, with 14 bases separating them. Per the germline V gene, CDR1 is DFQATT and CDR2 is SNEGSKA (reference sequence). CDR3 length: 14 amino acids. CDR3 region: CSAKSGKAYNEQFF. CDR3 coding DNA: TGCAGTGCAAAGTCAGGGAAAGCCTACAATGAGCAGTTCTTC.

CDR3 coding DNA: TGTGCCAGCACGACAGGGAATCGGAACACTGAAGCTTTCTTT. Residues: CASTTGNRNTEAFF. The gene calls are TRBV25-1 and TRBJ1-1, with 7 nucleotides matching TRBD1. CDR3 length equals 14 residues. Germline CDR1 and CDR2: MGHDK and SYGVNS. Trimming removed 7 bases from V and 1 base from J; junction bases left unmatched: 6.

This clonotype occurred many times. The chain links TRBV5-1 to TRBJ1-1, with D perhaps TRBD1 (5 bases). The germline gives CDR1 SGHRS, CDR2 YFSETQ. Trimming took off 7 bases at V and 6 bases at J, with 13 bases between the two ends. The CDR3 sequence is 12 residues long. The CDR3 spells CASAGRGAEAFF. The CDR3 DNA sequence: TGCGCCAGCGCGGGGCGAGGGGCTGAAGCTTTCTTT.

This clonotype came up a few times. This chain connects TRBV20-1 to TRBJ2-2; TRBD1 agrees at 9 bases. There are 15 residues in the CDR3. The germline CDR1 and CDR2 sequences are DFQATT and SNEGSKA (reference sequence). The V segment lost 0 bases and the J segment 4 bases; nucleotides outside the gene matches: 3. This CDR3 is CSARDGQGITGELFF. Here the CDR3 DNA reads TGCAGTGCTAGAGACGGACAGGGGATCACCGGGGAGCTGTTTTTT.